These T cell receptor beta chains were read from a single sample in a study of blood T cell repertoires in COVID-19. Measured with immunoSEQ multiplex PCR; TCRdb has only the in-frame clones, and not every one. The sample has 200,000 or so clones; approximately 81% are singletons. The material sequenced was peripheral blood. The origin of the receptors is an elderly woman with acute or convalescent COVID-19. The CDR3 runs from the conserved cysteine through the conserved F or W. The order of the fields is J gene, D gene, clone size, V gene, CDR3 protein, CDR3 DNA. D genes are given only for firm matches. Clone size appears in some rows only: once, few, many, or a class for an expanded clone.

TRBJ1-2 | NA | few | TRBV7-9 | CASSLVTEYYGYTF | TGTGCCAGCAGTTTAGTTACAGAATACTATGGCTACACCTTC
TRBJ1-1 | NA | NA | TRBV30 | CAWSFTVNTEAFF | TGTGCCTGGAGTTTTACAGTCAACACTGAAGCTTTCTTT
TRBJ2-1 | NA | NA | TRBV7-8 | CASSLDGGSYNEQFF | TGTGCCAGCAGCTTAGATGGCGGGTCCTACAATGAGCAGTTCTTC
TRBJ2-1 | TRBD2 | NA | TRBV19 | CASSLIGLGLNEQFF | TGTGCCAGTAGCTTAATCGGACTAGGCCTCAATGAGCAGTTCTTC
TRBJ2-1 | TRBD2 | once | TRBV5-1 | CASSSLAGDENEQFF | TGCGCCAGCAGCTCACTAGCGGGAGACGAAAATGAGCAGTTCTTC
TRBJ2-5 | NA | NA | TRBV7-9 | CASSLGGQSYQETQYF | TGTGCCAGCAGCCTAGGCGGGCAGTCGTACCAAGAGACCCAGTACTTC
TRBJ2-1 | TRBD2 | NA | TRBV15 | CATSRDRLAGGPVNEQFF | TGTGCCACCAGCAGAGATCGGCTAGCGGGGGGGCCAGTCAATGAGCAGTTCTTC
TRBJ1-5 | NA | few | TRBV11-3 | CARDRSSNQPQHF | TGTGCCAGAGACAGGAGTAGCAATCAGCCCCAGCATTTT
TRBJ2-1 | TRBD2 | few | TRBV28 | CASSLTSGTSYNEQFF | TGTGCCAGCAGCCTAACTAGCGGGACCTCCTACAATGAGCAGTTCTTC
TRBJ2-7 | NA | NA | TRBV10-3 | CAISESTTPYEQYF | TGTGCCATCAGTGAGTCGACTACGCCTTACGAGCAGTACTTC
TRBJ1-2 | NA | few | TRBV7-6 | CASSLSAGSNYGYTF | TGTGCCAGCAGCTTAAGCGCCGGTTCTAACTATGGCTACACCTTC
TRBJ1-4 | TRBD1 | NA | TRBV28 | CASGGTGRAARANEKLFF | TGTGCCAGCGGGGGGACAGGGAGGGCGGCGAGAGCTAATGAAAAACTGTTTTTT
TRBJ1-2 | TRBD1 | NA | TRBV28 | CASRNVLGGRGYTF | TGTGCCAGCAGGAACGTGTTAGGGGGCCGGGGCTACACCTTC
TRBJ1-3 | NA | NA | TRBV10-3 | CAIRTDMSGNTIYF | TGTGCCATCAGAACGGACATGTCTGGAAACACCATATATTTT
TRBJ2-2 | NA | NA | TRBV7-6 | CASSPSGANTGELFF | TGTGCCAGCAGCCCCTCCGGGGCGAACACCGGGGAGCTGTTTTTT
TRBJ2-2 | TRBD1 | NA | TRBV5-1 | CASRNRGETGELFF | TGCGCCAGCAGGAACAGGGGGGAGACCGGGGAGCTGTTTTTT
TRBJ1-2 | NA | NA | TRBV4-3 | CASSQDSQAYGYTF | TGCGCCAGCAGCCAAGATTCACAGGCCTATGGCTACACCTTC
TRBJ1-5 | NA | NA | TRBV6-5 | CASSRGGTSNQPQHF | TGTGCCAGCAGTCGGGGAGGGACAAGCAATCAGCCCCAGCATTTT